This TCR beta chain was recorded in a study of cytomegalovirus exposure and HLA in healthy donors. This clone has a handful of counts. Primers: 60 Vbeta forward and 13 Jbeta reverse. Sequencing was performed with immunoSEQ multiplex PCR; in TCRdb, only in-frame clones are kept and a portion is missing. The sample contains about 130,000 clones, approximately 69% of which appear only once. V dropped 8 bases and J dropped 4; count of bases not matched to a gene: 19. Per germline, CDR1 LNHDA and CDR2 SQIVND (reference sequence). CDR3 length: 19 amino acids. The clonotype originates from a middle-aged man in good health and CMV-seropositive. The source material was PBMCs. The chain links TRBV19 to TRBJ2-2; 10 nucleotides match TRBD1. For the CDR3, the DNA is TGTGCCAGTTGTTCCCCACAGTATCCTCGGACAGGGGGCACCGGGGAGCTGTTTTTT. This codes for CASCSPQYPRTGGTGELFF.